This TCR beta chain was identified during a study of metastatic and nonmetastatic thyroid tumors. Turning to the study itself: Across blood and tumor or nodule tissue, repertoires from malignant and benign thyroid patients were compared with one another.

Original processing notes: Researchers built a distant-metastasis classifier for papillary thyroid cancer that drew on CDR3 differences across clinicopathological groups. Through MiXCR, TCRdb re-clonotyped the PCR reads. The V and J calls and clone size are TCRdb's, not the authors'. Of some 11,000 clones listed, about a third were seen once; the top ten hold around 12%. V gave up 4 bases and J gave up 5 bases, with 15 bases separating them. The CDR3 is 14 residues long. Germline V CDR1 and CDR2: SGHTA, FQGTGA. No patient had received any treatment before thyroid surgery. With respect to this clone: Antigen unknown.

Study-wide points: In both blood and tumor samples, TCR beta diversity was reported significantly higher for malignant than benign nodules.

J is TRBJ2-7 and V is TRBV7-3; D may correspond to TRBD1 or TRBD2 (6 bases each). This sequence originates from a female donor with papillary thyroid cancer or a benign thyroid nodule (not recorded which). Some clones in this sample may be carry-over from other donors' samples. Sequencing was carried out using tumor tissue. CDR3: CASSSQGASDEQYF. In nucleotides, the CDR3 is TGTGCCAGCAGCTCACAGGGAGCTAGCGACGAGCAGTACTTC.